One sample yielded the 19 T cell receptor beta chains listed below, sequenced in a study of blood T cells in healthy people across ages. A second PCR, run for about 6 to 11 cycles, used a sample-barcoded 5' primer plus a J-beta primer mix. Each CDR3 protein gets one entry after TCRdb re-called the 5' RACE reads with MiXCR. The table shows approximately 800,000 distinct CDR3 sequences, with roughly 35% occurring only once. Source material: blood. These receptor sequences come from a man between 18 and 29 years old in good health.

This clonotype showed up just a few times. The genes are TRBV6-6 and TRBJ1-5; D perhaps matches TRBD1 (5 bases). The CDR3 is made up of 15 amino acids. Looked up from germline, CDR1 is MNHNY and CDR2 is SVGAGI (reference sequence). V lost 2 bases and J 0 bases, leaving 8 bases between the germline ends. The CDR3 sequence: CASSYARDSNQPQHF. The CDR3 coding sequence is TGTGCCAGCAGTTACGCCAGGGATAGCAATCAGCCCCAGCATTTT.

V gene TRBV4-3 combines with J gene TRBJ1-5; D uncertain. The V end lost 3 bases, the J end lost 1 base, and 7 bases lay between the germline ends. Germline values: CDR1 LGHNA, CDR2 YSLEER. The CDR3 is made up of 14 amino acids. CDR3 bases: TGCGCCAGCAGCCATGATATCAGCAATCAGCCCCAGCATTTT. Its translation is CASSHDISNQPQHF.

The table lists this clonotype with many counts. The CDR3 DNA reads as TGTGCCAGCAGTCGACTCCAAGAGACCCAGTACTTC. Amino acid sequence: CASSRLQETQYF. The chain is built from TRBV12-3 or TRBV12-4 and TRBJ2-5; D is uncertain. The CDR3 length is 12 residues. V gave up 5 bases and J gave up 1 base, with 5 bases separating them.

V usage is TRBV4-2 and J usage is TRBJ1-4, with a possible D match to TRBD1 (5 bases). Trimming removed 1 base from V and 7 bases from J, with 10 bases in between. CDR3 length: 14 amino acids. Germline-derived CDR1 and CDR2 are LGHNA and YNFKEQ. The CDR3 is CASSQASGPEKLFF. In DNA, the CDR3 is TGTGCCAGCAGCCAAGCCTCAGGGCCTGAAAAACTGTTTTTT.

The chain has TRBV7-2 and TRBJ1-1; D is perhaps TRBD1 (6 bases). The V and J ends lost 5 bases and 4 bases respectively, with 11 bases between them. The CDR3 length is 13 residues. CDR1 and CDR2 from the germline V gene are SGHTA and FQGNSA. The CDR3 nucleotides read TGTGCCAGCAGCGGGGGCTGGGGCACTGAAGCTTTCTTT. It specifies CASSGGWGTEAFF.

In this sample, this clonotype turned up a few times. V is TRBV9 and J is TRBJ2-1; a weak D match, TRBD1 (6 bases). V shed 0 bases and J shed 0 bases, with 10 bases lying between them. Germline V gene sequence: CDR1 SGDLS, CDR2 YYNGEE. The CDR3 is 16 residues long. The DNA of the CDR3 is TGTGCCAGCAGCGTAGATCAGGGGAGCTCCTACAATGAGCAGTTCTTC. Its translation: CASSVDQGSSYNEQFF.

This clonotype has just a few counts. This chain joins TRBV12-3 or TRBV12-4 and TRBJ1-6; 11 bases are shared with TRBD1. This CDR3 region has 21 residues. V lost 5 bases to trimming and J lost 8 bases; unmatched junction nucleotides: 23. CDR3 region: CASSHRGQGVSFWGAYSPLHF. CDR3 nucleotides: TGTGCCAGCAGTCACCGGGGACAGGGGGTTTCATTTTGGGGGGCATATTCACCCCTCCACTTT.

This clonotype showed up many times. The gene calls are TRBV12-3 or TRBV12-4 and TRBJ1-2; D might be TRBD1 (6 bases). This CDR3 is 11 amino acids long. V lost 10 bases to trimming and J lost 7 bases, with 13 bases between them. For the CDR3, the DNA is TGTGCCATAACCACGGGGGCTGGCTACACCTTC. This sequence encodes CAITTGAGYTF.

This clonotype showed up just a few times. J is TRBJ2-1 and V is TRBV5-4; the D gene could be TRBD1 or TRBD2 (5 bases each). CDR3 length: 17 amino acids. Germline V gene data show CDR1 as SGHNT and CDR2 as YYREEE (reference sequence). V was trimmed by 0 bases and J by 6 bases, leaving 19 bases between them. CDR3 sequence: CASSLALVNTRGNEQFF. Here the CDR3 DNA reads TGTGCCAGCAGCTTGGCCCTAGTGAATACGAGGGGCAATGAGCAGTTCTTC. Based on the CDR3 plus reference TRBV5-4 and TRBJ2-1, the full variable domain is ETGVTQSPTHLIKTRGQQVTLRCSSQSGHNTVSWYQQALGQGPQFIFQYYREEENGRGNFPPRFSGLQFPNYSSELNVNALELDDSALYLCASSLALVNTRGNEQFFGPGTRLTVL.

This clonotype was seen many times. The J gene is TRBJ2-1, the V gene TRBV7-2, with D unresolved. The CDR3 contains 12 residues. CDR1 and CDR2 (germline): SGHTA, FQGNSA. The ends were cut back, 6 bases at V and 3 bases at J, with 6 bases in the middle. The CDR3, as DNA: TGTGCCAGCAGGGTAGACTACAATGAGCAGTTCTTC. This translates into CASRVDYNEQFF.

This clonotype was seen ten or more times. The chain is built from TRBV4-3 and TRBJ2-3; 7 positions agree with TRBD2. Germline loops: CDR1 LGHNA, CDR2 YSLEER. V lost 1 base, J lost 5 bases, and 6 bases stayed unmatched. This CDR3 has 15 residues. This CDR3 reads CASSQASGARDTQYF. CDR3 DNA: TGCGCCAGCAGCCAAGCGAGCGGGGCGAGAGATACGCAGTATTTT.

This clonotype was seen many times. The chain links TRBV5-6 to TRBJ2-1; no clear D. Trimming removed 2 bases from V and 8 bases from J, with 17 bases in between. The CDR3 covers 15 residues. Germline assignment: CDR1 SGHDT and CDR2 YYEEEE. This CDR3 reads CASSFRENARYEQFF. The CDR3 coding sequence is TGTGCCAGCAGCTTTCGCGAGAACGCAAGATATGAGCAGTTCTTC.

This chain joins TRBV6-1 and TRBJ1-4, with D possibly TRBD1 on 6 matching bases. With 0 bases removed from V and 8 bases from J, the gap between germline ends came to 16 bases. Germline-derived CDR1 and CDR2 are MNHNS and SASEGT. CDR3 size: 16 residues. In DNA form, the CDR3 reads TGTGCCAGCAGTGAAGCGTTTTCAGGGGCAGGGGAAAAACTGTTTTTT. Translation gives CASSEAFSGAGEKLFF.

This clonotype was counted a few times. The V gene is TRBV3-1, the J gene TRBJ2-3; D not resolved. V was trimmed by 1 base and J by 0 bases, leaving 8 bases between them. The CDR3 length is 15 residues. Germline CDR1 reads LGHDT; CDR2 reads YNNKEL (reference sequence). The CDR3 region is CASSQAPLSTDTQYF. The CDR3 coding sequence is TGTGCCAGCAGCCAAGCGCCCCTCAGCACAGATACGCAGTATTTT.

The CDR3 DNA follows: TGCAGTGCTCTTCGACCCGGCGGCACTGAAGCTTTCTTT. Encoded protein: CSALRPGGTEAFF. This sequence joins TRBV20-1 and TRBJ1-1; the D is unclear. Germline-derived CDR1 and CDR2 are DFQATT and SNEGSKA (reference sequence). Deletions cut 5 bases from V and 4 bases from J, with 14 bases between. The CDR3 sequence is 13 residues long.

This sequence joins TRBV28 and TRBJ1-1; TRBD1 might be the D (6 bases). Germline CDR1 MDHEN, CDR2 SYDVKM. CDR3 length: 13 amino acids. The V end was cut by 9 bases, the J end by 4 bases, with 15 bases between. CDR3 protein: CASRVQGGTEAFF. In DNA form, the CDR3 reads TGTGCCAGTAGGGTACAGGGTGGCACTGAAGCTTTCTTT.

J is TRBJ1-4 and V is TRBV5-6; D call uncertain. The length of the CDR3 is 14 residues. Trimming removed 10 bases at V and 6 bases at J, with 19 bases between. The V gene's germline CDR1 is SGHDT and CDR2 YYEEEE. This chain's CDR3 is CASRRGSTDEKLFF. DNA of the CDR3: TGTGCCTCCCGCCGGGGATCCACGGATGAAAAACTGTTTTTT.

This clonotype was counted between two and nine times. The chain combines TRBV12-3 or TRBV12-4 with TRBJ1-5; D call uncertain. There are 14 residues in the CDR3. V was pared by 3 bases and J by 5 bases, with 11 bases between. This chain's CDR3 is CASSFRALDQPQHF. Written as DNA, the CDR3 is TGTGCCAGCAGTTTCCGGGCGTTGGATCAGCCCCAGCATTTT.

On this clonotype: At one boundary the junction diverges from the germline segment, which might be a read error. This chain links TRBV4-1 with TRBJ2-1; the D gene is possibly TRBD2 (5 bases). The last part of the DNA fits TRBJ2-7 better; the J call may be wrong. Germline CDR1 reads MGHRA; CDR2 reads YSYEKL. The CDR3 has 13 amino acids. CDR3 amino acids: CAGSQFLALEQYF. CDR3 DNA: TGCGCCGGCAGCCAATTCCTAGCTCTCGAGCAGTACTTC.